A single sample is the source of the 14 T cell receptor beta chains below, sequenced in a study of T cell responses to AZD1222 COVID-19 vaccine. The table came from immunoSEQ multiplex PCR; TCRdb's copy has only in-frame clones and leaves some out. The table lists approximately 150,000 clones, approximately 93% of them singletons. Sequences were derived from peripheral blood, sampled on day 0 of MenACWY control vaccination. The receptors derive from an adult in good health.

CDR3 sequence: CASSLWPGKNQPQHF. The DNA of the CDR3 is TGCGCCAGCAGCTTGTGGCCAGGGAAAAATCAGCCCCAGCATTTT. The rearrangement joins TRBV5-1 to TRBJ1-5; D is possibly TRBD1 (5 bases). The CDR3 sequence is 15 residues long. Per germline, CDR1 SGHRS and CDR2 YFSETQ. V lost 1 base and J lost 4, with 12 bases in between.

V and J are TRBV19 and TRBJ2-1; D ambiguous. Germline lookup yields CDR1 LNHDA and CDR2 SQIVND (reference sequence). Between the trimmed V and J ends, which lost 5 bases and 0 bases, there was a span of 17 bases. This CDR3 contains 17 residues. The DNA of the CDR3 is TGTGCCAGTAGTCCAAGATCTCCCTCCAGCTCCTACAATGAGCAGTTCTTC. It translates to CASSPRSPSSSYNEQFF.

The rearrangement links TRBV4-1 to TRBJ1-2; D possibly corresponds to TRBD1 (6 bases). The V end lost 1 base, the J end lost 8 bases, and 14 bases lay between the germline ends. Germline CDR1 reads MGHRA; CDR2 reads YSYEKL. There are 14 residues in the CDR3. Here the CDR3 reads CASSQVKDSLGYTF. CDR3 nucleotides: TGCGCCAGCAGCCAAGTGAAGGACAGCCTAGGCTACACCTTC.

V usage is TRBV25-1 and J usage is TRBJ2-1; D gene ambiguous. The CDR3 is 12 amino acids. CDR1 is MGHDK, CDR2 SYGVNS, per germline. The germline V and J ends were trimmed by 4 bases and 2 bases, with 3 bases remaining between them. CDR3 in amino acids: CASSAPYNEQFF. In nucleotides, the CDR3 is TGTGCCAGCAGTGCTCCCTACAATGAGCAGTTCTTC.

The chain employs TRBV5-1 and TRBJ1-2, with D perhaps matching TRBD1 (6 bases). The CDR3 totals 15 residues. Germline lookup yields CDR1 SGHRS and CDR2 YFSETQ. The germline V and J ends were trimmed by 4 bases and 0 bases, with 13 bases remaining between them. The chain's CDR3 is CASSGQNGANYGYTF. As DNA, the CDR3 is TGCGCCAGCAGCGGACAGAACGGGGCTAACTATGGCTACACCTTC.

The V call is TRBV4-2, the J call TRBJ2-2; the D is unclear. Trimming stripped 0 bases from V and 1 base from J, with 12 bases between. CDR3 length: 17 residues. Germline CDR1 is LGHNA and CDR2 is YNFKEQ. This CDR3 reads CASSQDPNRMNTGELFF. CDR3 nucleotides: TGTGCCAGCAGCCAAGATCCTAACAGAATGAACACCGGGGAGCTGTTTTTT.

The chain is built from TRBV5-1 and TRBJ2-7; no clear D gene. In germline, CDR1 is SGHRS, CDR2 YFSETQ. V lost 0 bases and J 6 bases, leaving 4 bases between the germline ends. This CDR3 comprises 11 residues. Here the CDR3 DNA reads TGCGCCAGCAGCTTGGGGGGCGAGCAGTACTTC. Translation gives CASSLGGEQYF.

J is TRBJ2-1 and V is TRBV7-7, with D possibly TRBD2 on 7 matching bases. The CDR3 length is 16 residues. The V and J ends lost 0 bases and 9 bases respectively, with 18 bases between them. The germline V gene has CDR1 SSHAT and CDR2 FNYEAQ (reference sequence). CDR3 nucleotide sequence: TGTGCCAGCAGCTTAGCACTGGGGGGGGCGTTGGGTGAGCAGTTCTTC. Translation gives CASSLALGGALGEQFF.

A single count supports this clone. This sequence joins TRBV5-1 and TRBJ2-5; possible D gene TRBD2, 5 bases. CDR3 length: 12 residues. Germline-derived CDR1 and CDR2 are SGHRS and YFSETQ. The ends were cut back, 4 bases at V and 4 bases at J, with 8 bases in the middle. The CDR3 sequence: CASSRGRETQYF. CDR3 in DNA: TGCGCCAGCAGCCGAGGGAGAGAGACCCAGTACTTC.

J is TRBJ2-5 and V is TRBV7-8; 8 bases are shared with TRBD2. Germline assignment: CDR1 SGHVS and CDR2 FQNEAQ. Unmatched junction bases numbered 16, after V lost 1 base and J lost 12 bases. The CDR3 runs 16 residues. The CDR3 loop reads CASSLVATSRTSTKYF. As DNA, the CDR3 is TGTGCCAGCAGCTTAGTCGCCACCTCCAGGACTAGCACTAAGTACTTC.

The chain uses TRBV19 and TRBJ1-6; D is unclear. Trimming removed 11 bases from V and 10 bases from J, with 12 bases in between. CDR3 length: 11 residues. Germline CDR1 reads LNHDA; CDR2 reads SQIVND (reference sequence). CDR3: CAGSLLSPLHF. The CDR3 DNA reads as TGTGCCGGTTCTTTATTGTCACCCCTCCACTTT.

This rearrangement joins TRBV6-1 to TRBJ1-2; no clear D gene. The CDR3 is 12 amino acids. V dropped 1 base and J dropped 8 bases, with 8 bases sitting between them. Germline V gene lookup returns CDR1 MNHNS and CDR2 SASEGT. In DNA form, the CDR3 reads TGTGCCAGCAGTGAAGGACCGTACGGCTACACCTTC. It translates to CASSEGPYGYTF.

The chain uses TRBV5-1 and TRBJ1-1; D is possibly TRBD1 (5 bases). CDR3 length: 14 residues. CDR1 SGHRS and CDR2 YFSETQ come from the germline V gene. The V gene lost 2 bases and the J gene lost 2 bases, with 10 bases spanning the gap. The CDR3 nucleotides read TGCGCCAGCAGCTTCCCCGGGGGAAACACTGAAGCTTTCTTT. Translated: CASSFPGGNTEAFF.

The rearrangement joins TRBV10-3 to TRBJ2-2, with D perhaps matching TRBD2 (6 bases). The CDR3 sequence is 14 residues long. Germline V gene lookup returns CDR1 ENHRY and CDR2 SYGVKD. V lost 8 bases and J lost 6, with 16 bases in between. This CDR3 reads CAIAGLASPGELFF. CDR3 sequence (DNA): TGTGCCATCGCAGGTCTAGCGTCACCCGGGGAGCTGTTTTTT.